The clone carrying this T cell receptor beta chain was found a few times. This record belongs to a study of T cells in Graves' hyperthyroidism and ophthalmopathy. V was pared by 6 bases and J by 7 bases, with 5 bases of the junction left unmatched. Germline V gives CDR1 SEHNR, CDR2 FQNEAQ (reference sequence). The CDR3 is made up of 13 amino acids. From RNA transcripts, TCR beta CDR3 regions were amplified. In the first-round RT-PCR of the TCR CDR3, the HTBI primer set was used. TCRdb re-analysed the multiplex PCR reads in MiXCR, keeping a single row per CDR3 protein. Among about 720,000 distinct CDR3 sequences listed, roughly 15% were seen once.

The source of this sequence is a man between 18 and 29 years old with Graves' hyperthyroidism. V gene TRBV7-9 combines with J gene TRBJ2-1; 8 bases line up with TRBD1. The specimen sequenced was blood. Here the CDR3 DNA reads TGTGCCAGCAGGACAGGGGTTGGGAATGAGCAGTTCTTC. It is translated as CASRTGVGNEQFF.